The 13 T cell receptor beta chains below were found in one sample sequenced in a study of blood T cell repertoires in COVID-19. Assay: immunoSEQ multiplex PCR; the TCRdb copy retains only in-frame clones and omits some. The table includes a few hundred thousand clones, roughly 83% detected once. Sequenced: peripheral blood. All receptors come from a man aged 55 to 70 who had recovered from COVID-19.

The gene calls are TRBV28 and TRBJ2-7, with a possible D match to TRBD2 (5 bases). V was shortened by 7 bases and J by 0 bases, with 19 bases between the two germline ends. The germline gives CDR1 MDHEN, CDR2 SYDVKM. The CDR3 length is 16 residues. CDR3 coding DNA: TGTGCCAGCACCACCGCCGGAAGCGGACGCTCCTACGAGCAGTACTTC. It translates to CASTTAGSGRSYEQYF.

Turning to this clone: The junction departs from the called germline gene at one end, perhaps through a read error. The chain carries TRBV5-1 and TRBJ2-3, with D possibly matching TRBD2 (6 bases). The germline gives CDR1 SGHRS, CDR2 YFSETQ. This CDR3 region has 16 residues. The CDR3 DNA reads TGCGTCAGCAGCTTGGAGAGCGGGCCCCCCCCAGATACGCAGTATTTT. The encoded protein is CVSSLESGPPPDTQYF. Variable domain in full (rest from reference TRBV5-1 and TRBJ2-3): KAGVTQTPRYLIKTRGQQVTLSCSPISGHRSVSWYQQTPGQGLQFLFEYFSETQRNKGNFPGRFSGRQFSNSRSEMNVSTLELGDSALYLCVSSLESGPPPDTQYFGPGTRLTVL.

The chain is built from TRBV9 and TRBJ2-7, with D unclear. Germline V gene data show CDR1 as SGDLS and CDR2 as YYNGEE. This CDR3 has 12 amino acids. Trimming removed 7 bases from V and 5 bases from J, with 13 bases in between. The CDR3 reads CASGDGLDEQYF. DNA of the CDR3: TGTGCCAGCGGAGACGGCCTGGACGAGCAGTACTTC.

The CDR3 reads CASSWTGGREEQYF. As DNA, the CDR3 is TGCGCCAGCAGTTGGACAGGGGGCCGGGAGGAGCAGTACTTC. The chain is built from TRBV5-1 and TRBJ2-7; 11 bases agree with TRBD1. V trimming: 5 bases; J trimming: 7 bases; junction bases outside the gene matches: 8. CDR1 is SGHRS, CDR2 YFSETQ, per germline. The CDR3 totals 14 residues. Using reference TRBV5-1 and TRBJ2-7 for the parts outside the CDR3, the full variable domain is KAGVTQTPRYLIKTRGQQVTLSCSPISGHRSVSWYQQTPGQGLQFLFEYFSETQRNKGNFPGRFSGRQFSNSRSEMNVSTLELGDSALYLCASSWTGGREEQYFGPGTRLTVT.

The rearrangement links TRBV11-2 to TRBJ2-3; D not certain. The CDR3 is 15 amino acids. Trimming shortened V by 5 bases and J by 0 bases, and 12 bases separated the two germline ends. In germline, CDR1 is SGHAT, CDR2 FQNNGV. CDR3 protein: CASSPLSSSTDTQYF. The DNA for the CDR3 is TGTGCCAGCAGCCCCCTGAGTAGTAGCACAGATACGCAGTATTTT. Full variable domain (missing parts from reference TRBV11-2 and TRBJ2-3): EAGVAQSPRYKIIEKRQSVAFWCNPISGHATLYWYQQILGQGPKLLIQFQNNGVVDDSQLPKDRFSAERLKGVDSTLKIQPAKLEDSAVYLCASSPLSSSTDTQYFGPGTRLTVL.

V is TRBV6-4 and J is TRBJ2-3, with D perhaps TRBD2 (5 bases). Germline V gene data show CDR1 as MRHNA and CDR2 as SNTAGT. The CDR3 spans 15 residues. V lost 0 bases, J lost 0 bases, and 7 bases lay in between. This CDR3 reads CASSDSGGSTDTQYF. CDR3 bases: TGTGCCAGCAGTGACTCCGGCGGGAGCACAGATACGCAGTATTTT.

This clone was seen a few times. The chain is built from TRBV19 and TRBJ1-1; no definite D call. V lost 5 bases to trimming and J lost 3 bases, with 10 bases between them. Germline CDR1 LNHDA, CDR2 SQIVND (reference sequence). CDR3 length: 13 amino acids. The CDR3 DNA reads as TGTGCCAGTAGTGACTGGTCGGACACTGAAGCTTTCTTT. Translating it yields CASSDWSDTEAFF.

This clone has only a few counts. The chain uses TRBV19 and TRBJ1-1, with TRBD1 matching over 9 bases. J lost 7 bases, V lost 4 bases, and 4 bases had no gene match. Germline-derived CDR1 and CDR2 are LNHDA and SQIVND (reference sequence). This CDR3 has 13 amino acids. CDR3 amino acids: CASSKRTGDEAFF. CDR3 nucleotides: TGTGCCAGTAGTAAACGGACAGGGGATGAAGCTTTCTTT.

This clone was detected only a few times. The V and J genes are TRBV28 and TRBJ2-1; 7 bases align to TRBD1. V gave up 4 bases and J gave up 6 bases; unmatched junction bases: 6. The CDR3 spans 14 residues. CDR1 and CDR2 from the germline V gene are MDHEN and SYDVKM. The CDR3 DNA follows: TGTGCCAGCAGTTCCTCACAGGGGTTCAATGAGCAGTTCTTC. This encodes CASSSSQGFNEQFF.

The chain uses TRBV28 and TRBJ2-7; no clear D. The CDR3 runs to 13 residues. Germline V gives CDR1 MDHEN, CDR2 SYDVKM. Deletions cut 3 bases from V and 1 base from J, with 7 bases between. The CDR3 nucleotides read TGTGCCAGCAGTTTGGGCAGTTCCTACGAGCAGTACTTC. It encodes CASSLGSSYEQYF.

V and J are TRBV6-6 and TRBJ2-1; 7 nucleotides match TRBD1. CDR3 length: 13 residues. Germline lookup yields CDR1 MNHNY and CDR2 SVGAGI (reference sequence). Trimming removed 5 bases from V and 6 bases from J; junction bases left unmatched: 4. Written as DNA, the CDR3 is TGTGCCAGCAGTGTGTCAGGGGGCAATGAGCAGTTCTTC. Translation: CASSVSGGNEQFF.

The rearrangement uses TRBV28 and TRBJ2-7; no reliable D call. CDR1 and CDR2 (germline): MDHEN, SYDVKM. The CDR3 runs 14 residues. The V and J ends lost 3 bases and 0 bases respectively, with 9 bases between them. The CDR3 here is CASSLAHHSYEQYF. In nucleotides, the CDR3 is TGTGCCAGCAGTTTGGCACACCACTCCTACGAGCAGTACTTC.

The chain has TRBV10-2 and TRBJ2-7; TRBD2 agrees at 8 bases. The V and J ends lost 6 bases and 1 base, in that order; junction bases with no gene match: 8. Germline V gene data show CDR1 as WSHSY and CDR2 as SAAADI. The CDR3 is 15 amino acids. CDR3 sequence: CASSDRLALSYEQYF. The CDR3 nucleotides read TGCGCCAGCAGCGACAGACTAGCGTTATCCTACGAGCAGTACTTC.